The rows below give T cell receptor beta chains drawn from one sample of a study of identical twins. TCRdb itself ran the 5' RACE reads through MiXCR, one entry per CDR3 protein. The profile covers 1.5 million to 2 million distinct CDR3 sequences, with less than 40% appearing a single time and about 0.25% taken by the ten largest. What was sequenced was cord blood. Receptors originate from a newborn girl in good health. Each CDR3 is given with its conserved first and last residue. D genes are given only for firm matches. A clone size is listed for some rows: how often the clone was seen (once, few, many), or a class if it is expanded.

TRBD1	NA	TRBJ2-2	TRBV6-1	CASRPRTGRFDTGELFF	TGTGCCAGCAGACCGAGGACAGGACGATTCGACACCGGGGAGCTGTTTTTT
NA	few	TRBJ2-3	TRBV11-1	CASSLGSPQYF	TGTGCCAGCAGCTTAGGCTCTCCGCAGTATTTT
NA	NA	TRBJ2-7	TRBV5-6	CASSFGLDFRSYNEQYF	TGTGCCAGCAGCTTTGGATTAGATTTCCGCTCCTACAATGAGCAGTACTTC
NA	NA	TRBJ1-4	TRBV11-2	CASSHKRQLGEKLFF	TGTGCCAGCAGCCACAAACGACAGTTGGGGGAAAAACTGTTTTTT
NA	NA	TRBJ1-2	TRBV7-2	CASSLEGGGALIGYTF	TGTGCCAGCAGCTTAGAAGGGGGGGGCGCTTTAATTGGCTACACCTTC
NA	many	TRBJ2-3	TRBV7-2	CASSPGLLPADTQYF	TGTGCCAGCAGCCCGGGACTTTTACCGGCAGATACGCAGTATTTT
NA	NA	TRBJ2-7	TRBV6-2/TRBV6-3	CASSYRPGYTSWEQYF	TGTGCCAGCAGTTATAGGCCGGGCTATACGTCGTGGGAGCAGTACTTC
NA	NA	TRBJ2-3	TRBV9	CASSVPDRPGPTGVDTQYF	TGTGCCAGCAGCGTACCGGACAGGCCCGGGCCAACGGGAGTAGATACGCAGTATTTT
TRBD2	NA	TRBJ2-1	TRBV19	CASSNGLAYNEQFF	TGTGCCAGTAGTAACGGACTAGCGTACAATGAGCAGTTCTTC
TRBD1	NA	TRBJ1-1	TRBV29-1	CSGGQGNAEAFF	TGCAGCGGCGGACAGGGGAACGCTGAAGCTTTCTTT
NA	NA	TRBJ2-1	TRBV20-1	CSAPRGINGQFF	TGCAGTGCCCCGAGAGGGATTAATGGGCAGTTCTTC
TRBD2	many	TRBJ2-1	TRBV20-1	CRALAEYNEQFF	TGCAGGGCACTAGCGGAATACAATGAGCAGTTCTTC
NA	NA	TRBJ1-4	TRBV7-9	CASRDGNEKLFF	TGTGCCAGCCGGGACGGTAATGAAAAACTGTTTTTT
NA	NA	TRBJ2-4	TRBV24-1	CATSDSVGDQQYF	TGTGCCACCAGTGATTCGGTGGGGGACCAGCAGTACTTC
TRBD1	few	TRBJ2-7	TRBV29-1	CSVGGTGSHEQYF	TGCAGCGTTGGAGGGACAGGGAGCCACGAGCAGTACTTC
NA	many	TRBJ2-4	TRBV6-6	CASSYASPGAKNIQYF	TGTGCCAGCAGTTACGCATCCCCCGGGGCCAAAAACATTCAGTACTTC
NA	few	TRBJ2-5	TRBV5-6	CASSLRRRVGETQYF	TGTGCCAGCAGCTTGAGGCGGCGGGTTGGAGAGACCCAGTACTTC